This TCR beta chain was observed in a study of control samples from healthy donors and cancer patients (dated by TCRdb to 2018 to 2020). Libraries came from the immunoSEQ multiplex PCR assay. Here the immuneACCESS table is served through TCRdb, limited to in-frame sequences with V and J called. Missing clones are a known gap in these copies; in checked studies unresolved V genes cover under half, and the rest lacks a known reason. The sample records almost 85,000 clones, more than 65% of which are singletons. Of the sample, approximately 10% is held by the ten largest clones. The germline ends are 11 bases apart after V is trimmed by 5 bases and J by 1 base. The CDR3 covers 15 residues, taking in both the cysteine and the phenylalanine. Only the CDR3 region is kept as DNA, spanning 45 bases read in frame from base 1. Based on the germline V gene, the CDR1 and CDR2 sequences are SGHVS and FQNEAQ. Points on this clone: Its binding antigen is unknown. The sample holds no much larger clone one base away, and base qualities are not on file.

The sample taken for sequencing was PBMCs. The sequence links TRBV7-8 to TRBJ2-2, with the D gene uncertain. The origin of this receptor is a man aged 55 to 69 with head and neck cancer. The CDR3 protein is CASSLIEGNTGELFF. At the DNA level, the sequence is TGTGCCAGCAGCCTCATTGAAGGGAACACCGGGGAGCTGTTTTTT.